This T cell receptor (beta chain) was identified in a study of blood T cell repertoires in COVID-19. Original analysis: It was from reference gene primer amplification that nucleated cell counts were estimated. Data came from immunoSEQ multiplex PCR; TCRdb stores just in-frame clones and leaves some out. That table furnishes V, J and clone size, whereas the DNA furnished D and trimming. The sample lists roughly 190,000 clones; roughly 90% were seen once. Germline CDR1 and CDR2: SGHRS and YFSETQ. The CDR3 covers 13 residues. The V gene lost 4 bases and the J gene lost 1 base, with 8 bases spanning the gap.

J is TRBJ1-1 and V is TRBV5-1, with D hard to call. Sample: PBMCs or T cells enriched from blood (not recorded which). The TCR sequence derives from a woman aged 18 to 35 who had recovered from COVID-19. The CDR3 DNA reads TGCGCCAGCAGCATTACAGCGAACACTGAAGCTTTCTTT. Its protein is CASSITANTEAFF.